This T cell receptor beta chain was profiled in a study of T cell changes during pregnancy in multiple sclerosis. Assay: immunoSEQ multiplex PCR; the TCRdb copy retains only in-frame clones and omits some. This table has 73,000 or so clones, roughly 90% appearing once. The sequence derives from a female donor in good health, enrolled as a control in a pregnancy study. The source material was peripheral blood, sampled after pregnancy.

CDR3 in amino acids: CASSVSGGPGGGELFF. The CDR3 DNA sequence: TGTGCCAGCAGCGTATCCGGGGGGCCGGGTGGCGGGGAGCTGTTTTTT. The V gene is TRBV9, the J gene TRBJ2-2, with D possibly TRBD2 on 7 matching bases. This CDR3 contains 16 residues. V was shortened by 1 base and J by 7 bases, with 17 bases between the two germline ends. Germline assignment: CDR1 SGDLS and CDR2 YYNGEE.